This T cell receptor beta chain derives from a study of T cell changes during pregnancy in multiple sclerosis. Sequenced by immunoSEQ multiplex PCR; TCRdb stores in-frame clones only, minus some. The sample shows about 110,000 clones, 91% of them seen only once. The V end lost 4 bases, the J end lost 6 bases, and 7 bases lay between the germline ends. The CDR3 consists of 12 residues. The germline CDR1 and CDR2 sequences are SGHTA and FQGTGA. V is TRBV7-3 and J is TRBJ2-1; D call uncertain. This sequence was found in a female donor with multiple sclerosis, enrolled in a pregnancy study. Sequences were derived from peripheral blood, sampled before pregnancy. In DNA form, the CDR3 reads TGTGCCAGCAGCTCCCTAGGCAATGAGCAGTTCTTC. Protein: CASSSLGNEQFF.